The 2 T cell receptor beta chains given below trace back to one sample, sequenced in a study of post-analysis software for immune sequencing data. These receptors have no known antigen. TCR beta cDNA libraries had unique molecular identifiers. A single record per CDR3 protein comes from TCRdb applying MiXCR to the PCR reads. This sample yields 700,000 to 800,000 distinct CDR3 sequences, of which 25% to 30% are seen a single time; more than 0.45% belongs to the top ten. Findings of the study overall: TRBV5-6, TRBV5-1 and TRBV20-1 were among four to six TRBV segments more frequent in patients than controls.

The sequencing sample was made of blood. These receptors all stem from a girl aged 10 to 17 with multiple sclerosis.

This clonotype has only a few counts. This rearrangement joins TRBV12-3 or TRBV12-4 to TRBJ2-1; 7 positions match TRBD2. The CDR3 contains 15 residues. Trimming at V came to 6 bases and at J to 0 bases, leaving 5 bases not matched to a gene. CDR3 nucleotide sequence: TGTGCCAGCAGGCTAGCGGCGAGCTCCTACAATGAGCAGTTCTTC. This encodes CASRLAASSYNEQFF.

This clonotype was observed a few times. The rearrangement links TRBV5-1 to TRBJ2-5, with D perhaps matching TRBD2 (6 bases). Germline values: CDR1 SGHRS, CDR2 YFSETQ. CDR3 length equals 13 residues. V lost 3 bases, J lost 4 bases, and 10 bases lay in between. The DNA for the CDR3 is TGCGCCAGCAGCTCATGGAGGGGAGAGACCCAGTACTTC. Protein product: CASSSWRGETQYF.